The rows below give T cell receptor beta chains drawn from one sample of a study of regulatory T cells in long-lasting Graves disease. TCRdb reprocessed the multiplex PCR reads via MiXCR and lists one record per CDR3 protein. The profile shows 360,000 or so distinct CDR3 sequences, under 20% of them singletons. These data are also associated with another study on T cells in Graves' hyperthyroidism and ophthalmopathy.

The sequencing here drew on peripheral blood mononuclear cells (PBMCs), taken at new diagnosis, from a patient treated with antithyroid drugs. The receptors were gathered from a woman in her late teens or twenties with Graves disease. The CDR3 runs from the conserved cysteine through the conserved F or W. The order of the fields is clone size, V gene, J gene, D gene, CDR3 protein, CDR3 DNA. The D gene is left open where the match is weak. Only some rows state a clone size, as once, few, many or a class for expanded clones.

-	TRBV19	TRBJ1-1	-	CASTQGKNTEAFF	TGTGCCAGTACCCAGGGAAAGAACACTGAAGCTTTCTTT
-	TRBV20-1	TRBJ2-1	TRBD2	CSAPRASGSYGEQFF	TGCAGTGCTCCCCGCGCTAGCGGGTCCTACGGGGAGCAGTTCTTC
many	TRBV7-6	TRBJ2-1	TRBD2	CASSHSGLADYNEQFF	TGTGCCAGCAGTCATTCGGGACTAGCAGACTACAATGAGCAGTTCTTC
many	TRBV30	TRBJ1-2	TRBD1	CAWSVQGGAAYGYTF	TGTGCCTGGAGTGTACAAGGGGGCGCCGCCTATGGCTACACCTTC
many	TRBV2	TRBJ1-5	TRBD1	CASRDRVISGQPQHF	TGTGCCAGTCGGGACAGGGTTATATCAGGTCAGCCCCAGCATTTT
many	TRBV20-1	TRBJ2-7	TRBD2	CSARIAGSYEQYF	TGCAGTGCTAGAATAGCGGGGAGCTACGAGCAGTACTTC
-	TRBV24-1	TRBJ2-2	TRBD2	CATSDQALAGERTGELFF	TGTGCCACCAGTGATCAGGCATTAGCGGGAGAAAGGACCGGGGAGCTGTTTTTT
many	TRBV28	TRBJ1-6	-	CASRTGYNSPLHF	TGTGCCAGCAGGACCGGCTATAATTCACCCCTCCACTTT
-	TRBV9	TRBJ2-5	-	CASSVAEGGLETQYF	TGTGCCAGCAGCGTAGCTGAGGGGGGGCTGGAGACCCAGTACTTC
many	TRBV24-1	TRBJ2-3	-	CATSDSGNTQYF	TGTGCCACCAGTGATTCAGGGAATACGCAGTATTTT
many	TRBV28	TRBJ1-2	TRBD1	CASSYQGAGGYTF	TGTGCCAGCAGTTATCAGGGGGCGGGTGGCTACACCTTC
few	TRBV7-9	TRBJ2-2	TRBD2	CASSLKAGGNTGELFF	TGTGCCAGCAGCTTAAAAGCGGGAGGCAACACCGGGGAGCTGTTTTTT
many	TRBV3-1	TRBJ1-4	TRBD1	CASSPFQGANEKLFF	TGTGCCAGCAGCCCCTTCCAGGGGGCTAATGAAAAACTGTTTTTT
many	TRBV11-2	TRBJ2-7	-	CASSFLGQNSEQYF	TGTGCCAGCAGCTTCTTAGGGCAGAATAGCGAGCAGTACTTC
many	TRBV6-2/TRBV6-3	TRBJ2-3	-	CASSEPNRVDTQYF	TGTGCCAGCAGTGAACCCAATCGGGTAGATACGCAGTATTTT
-	TRBV7-3	TRBJ2-1	TRBD2	CASSQPGLAGGGAYNEQFF	TGTGCCAGCAGCCAACCCGGACTAGCGGGAGGGGGGGCCTACAATGAGCAGTTCTTC
-	TRBV4-2	TRBJ1-4	-	CASSQDQESRFQLFF	TGTGCCAGCAGCCAAGATCAAGAGAGTCGGTTCCAACTGTTTTTT
-	TRBV20-1	TRBJ1-2	TRBD1	CSAFPDREGGYTF	TGCAGTGCTTTCCCGGACAGGGAAGGTGGCTACACCTTC
many	TRBV7-2	TRBJ2-1	-	CASSLRERYNEQFF	TGTGCCAGCAGCTTACGGGAGCGGTACAATGAGCAGTTCTTC
many	TRBV12-3/TRBV12-4	TRBJ2-1	-	CASAGSWNEQFF	TGTGCCAGCGCGGGGAGTTGGAATGAGCAGTTCTTC
many	TRBV12-3/TRBV12-4	TRBJ2-7	-	CASSFGAGYEQYF	TGTGCCAGCAGTTTTGGGGCAGGCTACGAGCAGTACTTC
many	TRBV20-1	TRBJ2-5	TRBD1	CSAGDRQETQYF	TGCAGTGCTGGGGACAGACAAGAGACCCAGTACTTC
many	TRBV7-9	TRBJ2-1	TRBD1	CASSPKTGTAYNEQFF	TGTGCCAGCAGCCCCAAAACCGGGACAGCTTACAATGAGCAGTTCTTC
-	TRBV5-5	TRBJ2-2	-	CASSLWGAAYGELFF	TGTGCCAGCAGCTTGTGGGGGGCGGCTTATGGGGAGCTGTTTTTT
many	TRBV2	TRBJ2-7	TRBD1	CASSESGTGPYEQYF	TGTGCCAGCAGTGAATCTGGGACAGGGCCCTACGAGCAGTACTTC
-	TRBV28	TRBJ1-1	-	CASRRPRVEAFF	TGTGCCAGCAGACGCCCTAGGGTCGAAGCTTTCTTT
-	TRBV2	TRBJ2-7	TRBD2	CASSPRLAGVNEQYF	TGTGCCAGCAGTCCGAGACTAGCGGGAGTCAACGAGCAGTACTTC
many	TRBV5-1	TRBJ2-3	-	CASSFALVDTQYF	TGCGCCAGCAGCTTCGCACTCGTCGATACGCAGTATTTT
many	TRBV7-3	TRBJ2-2	TRBD2	CASSPETSGGSGELFF	TGTGCCAGCAGCCCGGAGACTAGCGGGGGTTCCGGGGAGCTGTTTTTT
-	TRBV20-1	TRBJ2-5	-	CSAIILVKETQYF	TGCAGTGCTATAATACTAGTGAAAGAGACCCAGTACTTC
many	TRBV18	TRBJ2-5	-	CASSPQGFEETQYF	TGTGCCAGCTCACCACAGGGTTTCGAAGAGACCCAGTACTTC
many	TRBV18	TRBJ1-5	-	CASSQTWTEGGPNQPQHF	TGTGCCAGCTCACAGACCTGGACGGAAGGCGGACCCAATCAGCCCCAGCATTTT
-	TRBV27	TRBJ2-1	TRBD2	CASSRTSGSHEQFF	TGTGCCAGCAGTCGGACTAGCGGGAGCCATGAGCAGTTCTTC
few	TRBV6-5	TRBJ2-1	-	CASSYSRRLGASGSSSYNEQFF	TGTGCCAGCAGTTACTCGAGAAGGCTCGGAGCAAGCGGGTCAAGCTCCTACAATGAGCAGTTCTTC
few	TRBV20-1	TRBJ2-3	-	CSAQTSSGVMDTQYF	TGCAGTGCCCAAACCTCGTCAGGGGTAATGGATACGCAGTATTTT
many	TRBV7-2	TRBJ2-6	-	CASSLRRGAGANVLTF	TGTGCCAGCAGCTTAAGGAGAGGTGCTGGGGCCAACGTCCTGACTTTC
many	TRBV6-1	TRBJ2-5	TRBD1	CASSRSDRVRETQYF	TGTGCCAGCAGTAGATCCGACAGGGTACGAGAGACCCAGTACTTC
-	TRBV27	TRBJ2-5	TRBD2	CASSLKRGGGETQYF	TGTGCCAGCAGTTTAAAGCGGGGGGGCGGAGAGACCCAGTACTTC
-	TRBV28	TRBJ1-5	-	CASSPILVLGQPQHF	TGTGCCAGCAGCCCGATTCTTGTATTGGGTCAGCCCCAGCATTTT
once	TRBV29-1	TRBJ2-5	-	CSAVPDGRETQYF	TGCAGCGCTGTGCCGGACGGCCGGGAGACCCAGTACTTC
-	TRBV15	TRBJ1-4	-	CATSRNQATNEKLFF	TGTGCCACCAGCAGAAACCAGGCGACTAATGAAAAACTGTTTTTT
many	TRBV11-3	TRBJ2-1	TRBD1	CASSPRTGESEQFF	TGTGCCAGCAGCCCCAGGACAGGGGAGAGTGAGCAGTTCTTC
many	TRBV3-1	TRBJ2-5	-	CASSLRLQETQYF	TGTGCCAGCAGCTTAAGGTTACAAGAGACCCAGTACTTC
-	TRBV20-1	TRBJ1-6	-	CSASRDANSPLHF	TGCAGTGCTAGTCGGGACGCCAATTCACCCCTCCACTTT
many	TRBV28	TRBJ1-4	TRBD1	CASSFSRQGKLFF	TGTGCCAGCAGTTTCTCCCGACAGGGAAAACTGTTTTTT
many	TRBV28	TRBJ2-4	-	CASSSGGLAKNIQYF	TGTGCCAGCAGTTCAGGGGGGTTGGCCAAAAACATTCAGTACTTC
many	TRBV6-1	TRBJ1-1	-	CASRALNTEAFF	TGTGCCAGCCGGGCCCTGAACACTGAAGCTTTCTTT
many	TRBV4-2	TRBJ1-1	TRBD1	CASSPDRGLTEAFF	TGTGCCAGCAGCCCGGACAGGGGGCTTACTGAAGCTTTCTTT
few	TRBV15	TRBJ1-4	-	CATSRVNPNEKLFF	TGTGCCACCAGCAGAGTGAACCCTAATGAAAAACTGTTTTTT
many	TRBV2	TRBJ1-2	TRBD1	CASSGQGANYGYTF	TGTGCCAGCAGTGGACAGGGGGCGAACTATGGCTACACCTTC
many	TRBV11-2	TRBJ2-7	TRBD1	CASSTGTVESYEQYF	TGTGCCAGCAGCACGGGGACAGTGGAATCCTACGAGCAGTACTTC
-	TRBV6-1	TRBJ1-2	TRBD1	CASDRDSYGYTF	TGTGCCAGCGACCGGGACAGCTATGGCTACACCTTC
many	TRBV5-1	TRBJ2-2	-	CASSSLTGELFF	TGCGCCAGCAGCTCACTCACCGGGGAGCTGTTTTTT
many	TRBV30	TRBJ1-1	-	CAWGIPGTEAFF	TGTGCCTGGGGTATACCCGGCACTGAAGCTTTCTTT
many	TRBV4-1	TRBJ2-2	-	CASSQDTSGELFF	TGCGCCAGCAGCCAAGATACGAGTGGGGAGCTGTTTTTT
many	TRBV29-1	TRBJ1-1	-	CSVLLNTEAFF	TGCAGCGTCCTCCTGAACACTGAAGCTTTCTTT
many	TRBV9	TRBJ2-3	-	CASSVGGLGADTQYF	TGTGCCAGCAGCGTAGGCGGGTTAGGCGCAGATACGCAGTATTTT